The 30 T cell receptor beta chains given below trace back to one sample, sequenced in a study of cytomegalovirus exposure and HLA in healthy donors. The PCR used 60 Vbeta and 13 Jbeta primers. Measured with immunoSEQ multiplex PCR; TCRdb has only the in-frame clones, and not every one. The top ten clones hold roughly 4% of a sample with some 80,000 clones, 62% of them seen once. Sequencing was carried out using PBMCs. Receptors originate from a male donor in good health and CMV-seropositive.

The chain has TRBV29-1 and TRBJ2-1; 7 bases line up with TRBD1. V lost 6 bases to trimming and J lost 5 bases; unmatched junction nucleotides: 10. The CDR3 extends over 14 amino acids. Germline assignment: CDR1 SQVTM and CDR2 ANQGSEA. In nucleotides, the CDR3 is TGCAGCGTAGGGAAGGGGGCCCTTCACAATGAGCAGTTCTTC. Amino acids: CSVGKGALHNEQFF.

This chain links TRBV7-9 with TRBJ1-2, with a weak D call TRBD1 (5 bases). CDR3 length: 14 amino acids. V shed 7 bases and J shed 8 bases, with 20 bases lying between them. CDR1 and CDR2 (germline): SEHNR, FQNEAQ (reference sequence). The CDR3 DNA sequence: TGTGCCAGCAAAAAAAACGGGGGTTCGACAGGCTACACCTTC. It yields the protein CASKKNGGSTGYTF.

The V call is TRBV28, the J call TRBJ1-3; TRBD1 agrees at 8 bases. V was clipped by 6 bases and J by 5 bases; unmatched bases: 6. Germline values: CDR1 MDHEN, CDR2 SYDVKM. This CDR3 is built from 14 residues. The CDR3 DNA reads as TGTGCCAGCAGCCTGGACAGGGTGCGAAACACCATATATTTT. Translating it yields CASSLDRVRNTIYF. The full variable domain, its missing parts supplied by reference TRBV28 and TRBJ1-3, is DVKVTQSSRYLVKRTGEKVFLECVQDMDHENMFWYRQDPGLGLRLIYFSYDVKMKEKGDIPEGYSVSREKKERFSLILESASTNQTSMYLCASSLDRVRNTIYFGEGSWLTVV.

The chain carries TRBV6-1 and TRBJ1-3, with D unresolved. CDR3 length: 13 amino acids. The germline gives CDR1 MNHNS, CDR2 SASEGT. V was cut by 3 bases and J by 4 bases, with 7 bases left in between. The CDR3 loop is CASSDTVGNTIYF. For the CDR3, the DNA is TGTGCCAGCAGTGATACAGTCGGAAACACCATATATTTT.

This chain uses TRBV6-1 with TRBJ2-2; the match to TRBD1 covers 8 bases. CDR3 length: 14 amino acids. V gave up 4 bases and J gave up 8 bases; unmatched junction bases: 6. From germline, CDR1 is MNHNS and CDR2 SASEGT. CDR3 coding DNA: TGTGCCAGCAGTGTTACAGGGGGTGTTGGGGAGCTGTTTTTT. It yields the protein CASSVTGGVGELFF.

This clone appeared a few times. The chain employs TRBV4-2 and TRBJ2-3; 11 nucleotides match TRBD2. Trimming removed 6 bases from V and 4 bases from J; junction bases left unmatched: 3. Per the germline V gene, CDR1 is LGHNA and CDR2 is YNFKEQ. The CDR3 extends over 14 amino acids. CDR3 DNA sequence: TGTGCCAGCAGTACTAGCGGGGGCGCAGATACGCAGTATTTT. Protein: CASSTSGGADTQYF.

The rearrangement uses TRBV15 and TRBJ1-3; weak D call: TRBD1 (5 bases). The CDR3 extends over 15 amino acids. V was shortened by 0 bases and J by 3 bases, with 9 bases between the two germline ends. Germline assignment: CDR1 LNHNV and CDR2 YYDKDF (reference sequence). The CDR3 spells CATSRDMGGGNTIYF. The DNA for the CDR3 is TGTGCCACCAGCAGAGATATGGGGGGTGGAAACACCATATATTTT.

The genes are TRBV29-1 and TRBJ2-5; D perhaps matches TRBD1 (5 bases). The end of the DNA fits TRBJ2-7 better, so the J call may be wrong. CDR1 and CDR2 (germline): SQVTM, ANQGSEA. The CDR3 runs to 12 residues. In DNA form, the CDR3 reads TGCAGCGTTGAAGGACAGCCCTACGAGCAGTACTTC. It translates to CSVEGQPYEQYF.

In its sample, this clone was seen once. CDR3 residues: CASSTLGGGELFF. As DNA, the CDR3 is TGTGCCAGTAGTACATTGGGGGGCGGGGAGCTGTTTTTT. The chain is built from TRBV19 and TRBJ2-2; TRBD2 is a possible D gene (6 bases). CDR1 is LNHDA and CDR2 is SQIVND in the germline V gene (reference sequence). The CDR3 has 13 amino acids. V lost 4 bases, J lost 7 bases, and 10 bases lay in between.

V is TRBV18 and J is TRBJ1-1; 11 bases map to TRBD1. Germline loops: CDR1 KGHSH, CDR2 LQKENI. The CDR3 covers 13 residues. J was trimmed by 8 bases and V by 3 bases; bases with no gene match: 2. CDR3 protein: CASSPRDRGEAFF. DNA for the CDR3: TGTGCCAGCTCACCCCGGGACAGGGGGGAAGCTTTCTTT.

J is TRBJ2-7 and V is TRBV11-3, with a possible D match to TRBD2 (6 bases). Looked up from germline, CDR1 is SGHNT and CDR2 is YENEEA. The CDR3 loop spans 13 amino acids. V lost 4 bases and J 6 bases, leaving 13 bases between the germline ends. The CDR3 nucleotides read TGTGCCAGCAGCTCCCGGGCGGGAAGCGAGCAGTACTTC. This codes for CASSSRAGSEQYF. Drawing the rest from reference TRBV11-3 and TRBJ2-7, the complete variable domain is EAGVVQSPRYKIIEKKQPVAFWCNPISGHNTLYWYLQNLGQGPELLIRYENEEAVDDSQLPKDRFSAERLKGVDSTLKIQPAELGDSAVYLCASSSRAGSEQYFGPGTRLTVT.

CDR3 nucleotides: TGTGCCAGCAGCGGGGGGACAGATACGCAGTATTTT. It translates to CASSGGTDTQYF. The J gene is TRBJ2-3, the V gene TRBV7-2; possibly TRBD2 for D (6 bases). V lost 5 bases to trimming and J lost 3 bases, with 6 bases between them. This CDR3 has 12 amino acids. Per germline, CDR1 SGHTA and CDR2 FQGNSA.

The DNA for the CDR3 is TGCGCCAGCAGCCAAACTAGCGCTTCCTACGAGCAGTACTTC. It codes for CASSQTSASYEQYF. The gene calls are TRBV4-3 and TRBJ2-7, with 7 bases matching TRBD2. The CDR3 extends over 14 amino acids. Germline trimming cut 2 bases from V and 1 base from J; bases unmatched to any gene: 2. The V gene's germline CDR1 is LGHNA and CDR2 YSLEER.

A few counts support this clone. This chain joins TRBV7-6 and TRBJ2-1; 9 nucleotides match TRBD2. This CDR3 is 17 amino acids long. Germline lookup yields CDR1 SGHVS and CDR2 FNYEAQ. The junction had 9 bases not matched to a gene; V was cut back by 4 bases and J by 2 bases. The CDR3 region has the DNA TGTGCCAGCAGCTCTTCGGGTAGCGGGAGTGCCTACAATGAGCAGTTCTTC. Protein sequence: CASSSSGSGSAYNEQFF.

The chain combines TRBV30 with TRBJ2-3; D may be TRBD2 (5 bases). V lost 3 bases, J lost 2 bases, and 15 bases lay in between. Germline CDR1 GTSNPN, CDR2 SVGIG (reference sequence). This CDR3 is 15 amino acids long. The DNA of the CDR3 is TGTGCCTGGAGGGGCGGACTGGGAATCACAGATACGCAGTATTTT. This codes for CAWRGGLGITDTQYF.

The CDR3 reads CAWSVTLNTGELFF. The CDR3 DNA follows: TGTGCCTGGAGTGTTACATTGAACACCGGGGAGCTGTTTTTT. The chain combines TRBV30 with TRBJ2-2; D not resolved. V lost 0 bases, J lost 1 base, and 6 bases lay in between. This CDR3 contains 14 residues. Per germline, CDR1 GTSNPN and CDR2 SVGIG (reference sequence).

In DNA, the CDR3 is TGTGCCAGCAGCGTAGAAGAGGGATCCTACGAGCAGTACTTC. This translates into CASSVEEGSYEQYF. This rearrangement joins TRBV9 to TRBJ2-7; a weak D match, TRBD2 (5 bases). CDR1 SGDLS and CDR2 YYNGEE come from the germline V gene. Between the trimmed V and J ends, which lost 0 bases and 1 base, there was a span of 8 bases. There are 14 residues in the CDR3.

The chain recombines TRBV28 with TRBJ1-2; D may be TRBD1 (6 bases). Germline assignment: CDR1 MDHEN and CDR2 SYDVKM. The CDR3 is 15 residues long. V was clipped by 5 bases and J by 0 bases, with 13 bases between them. The CDR3 coding sequence is TGTGCCAGCAGTCTTTCGACAGGAGCTAACTATGGCTACACCTTC. Amino acids: CASSLSTGANYGYTF.

This chain links TRBV30 with TRBJ1-4; 7 nucleotides agree with TRBD1. Germline CDR1 and CDR2: GTSNPN and SVGIG (reference sequence). Unmatched junction bases numbered 6, after V lost 3 bases and J lost 2 bases. The CDR3 is 15 residues long. The chain's CDR3 is CAWSPGTATNEKLFF. The CDR3, as DNA: TGTGCCTGGAGCCCGGGGACAGCTACTAATGAAAAACTGTTTTTT.

This clone was picked up a small number of times. The J gene is TRBJ2-2, the V gene TRBV5-3; TRBD1 matches 7 bases. TRBV5-3 is marked as an open reading frame, function uncertain. Trimming took 1 base from V and 2 from J; bases not matched to a gene: 5. The CDR3 covers 16 residues. DNA of the CDR3: TGTGCCAGAAGCTTGCTCGACAGGGCCAACACCGGGGAGCTGTTTTTT. Protein product: CARSLLDRANTGELFF.

The V gene is TRBV7-9, the J gene TRBJ2-3; D is unclear. V lost 5 bases and J lost 8, with 8 bases in between. CDR3 length equals 11 residues. In germline, CDR1 is SEHNR, CDR2 FQNEAQ (reference sequence). The DNA of the CDR3 is TGTGCCAGCAGCCTAGATCTTACGCAGTATTTT. Its protein product is CASSLDLTQYF.

Only one count was recorded for this clone. The rearrangement links TRBV6-6 to TRBJ2-1; 7 nucleotides line up with TRBD2. Trimming cost V 0 bases and J 7 bases; bases outside gene matches: 6. The CDR3 is made up of 15 amino acids. Germline V lookup: CDR1 MNHNY, CDR2 SVGAGI (reference sequence). CDR3 amino acids: CASSYSLSGGNEQFF. DNA of the CDR3: TGTGCCAGCAGTTACTCCCTTTCGGGAGGTAATGAGCAGTTCTTC.

V gene TRBV7-9 combines with J gene TRBJ2-3; maybe TRBD2 (6 bases). The germline V and J ends were trimmed by 5 bases and 5 bases, with 17 bases remaining between them. The CDR3 consists of 15 residues. Germline V CDR1 and CDR2: SEHNR, FQNEAQ (reference sequence). The CDR3 loop is CASSPSSAFGDTQYF. For the CDR3, the DNA is TGTGCCAGCAGCCCTTCTAGCGCATTCGGAGATACGCAGTATTTT. The full variable domain, with the rest looked up from reference TRBV7-9 and TRBJ2-3, is DTGVSQNPRHKITKRGQNVTFRCDPISEHNRLYWYRQTLGQGPEFLTYFQNEAQLEKSRLLSDRFSAERPKGSFSTLEIQRTEQGDSAMYLCASSPSSAFGDTQYFGPGTRLTVL.

This clone has just a few counts. The gene calls are TRBV30 and TRBJ2-5; perhaps TRBD2 as D (5 bases). Between the trimmed V and J ends, which lost 2 bases and 3 bases, there was a span of 16 bases. From germline, CDR1 is GTSNPN and CDR2 SVGIG (reference sequence). This CDR3 has 15 residues. CDR3 nucleotide sequence: TGTGCCTGGAGTTTCCGTGGGAGACCCGAAGAGACCCAGTACTTC. Translated, it gives CAWSFRGRPEETQYF.

This CDR3 is CASRTPGQTREKLFF. The CDR3 DNA sequence: TGTGCCAGCAGGACTCCGGGACAGACGAGAGAAAAACTGTTTTTT. The chain carries TRBV28 and TRBJ1-4, with 7 bases identical to TRBD1. V shed 6 bases, J shed 8 bases, and the junction held 12 bases outside the gene matches. The CDR3 is 15 residues long. Germline V gene data show CDR1 as MDHEN and CDR2 as SYDVKM.

This clone has just one count. The rearrangement links TRBV6-6 to TRBJ2-5; 8 bases line up with TRBD1. Germline V gene data show CDR1 as MNHNY and CDR2 as SVGAGI (reference sequence). The CDR3 contains 13 residues. The trim removed 6 bases at V and 1 base at J, leaving 1 base unmatched. The CDR3 nucleotides are TGTGCCAGCAGGGACAGGGTCCAAGAGACCCAGTACTTC. Protein: CASRDRVQETQYF.

This chain links TRBV19 with TRBJ2-3; 13 bases map to TRBD2. The CDR3 has 16 residues. After removal of 5 bases from V and 1 base from J, the junction contained 3 bases not matched to a gene. CDR1 is LNHDA, CDR2 SQIVND, per germline (reference sequence). The CDR3 region is CASSPTSGRGTDTQYF. The CDR3 DNA is TGTGCCAGTAGTCCCACTAGCGGGAGGGGCACAGATACGCAGTATTTT.

The chain recombines TRBV4-2 with TRBJ2-3; perhaps TRBD1 as D (6 bases). Between the trimmed V and J ends, which lost 0 bases and 3 bases, there was a span of 10 bases. The CDR3 totals 15 residues. The germline V gene has CDR1 LGHNA and CDR2 YNFKEQ. The CDR3 sequence is CASSQEGQGTDTQYF. The DNA of the CDR3 is TGTGCCAGCAGCCAAGAGGGGCAGGGGACAGATACGCAGTATTTT.

The chain joins TRBV13 to TRBJ1-1; D may be TRBD1 (5 bases). The V gene lost 3 bases and the J gene lost 1 base, with 9 bases spanning the gap. Germline CDR1 reads PRHDT; CDR2 reads FYEKMQ (reference sequence). The CDR3 consists of 14 residues. CDR3 region: CASSFGQGNTEAFF. The CDR3 DNA is TGTGCCAGCAGCTTCGGCCAGGGGAACACTGAAGCTTTCTTT.

This clone was detected a few times. The J gene is TRBJ2-5, the V gene TRBV7-9; D remains unclear. Looked up from germline, CDR1 is SEHNR and CDR2 is FQNEAQ (reference sequence). This CDR3 contains 12 residues. The germline V and J ends were trimmed by 5 bases and 3 bases, with 7 bases remaining between them. The DNA of the CDR3 is TGTGCCAGCAGCCAGAACGAAGAGACCCAGTACTTC. It encodes CASSQNEETQYF.